The 9 T cell receptor beta chains below all came from one sample that was sequenced in a study of blood T cell repertoires in COVID-19. Sequenced by immunoSEQ multiplex PCR; TCRdb stores in-frame clones only, minus some. Among 110,000 to 150,000 clones, about four fifths were seen once, and the ten largest hold just over 9%. Material: PBMCs or T cells enriched from blood (not recorded which). The receptors were gathered from a man aged 50 or older who had recovered from COVID-19.

J is TRBJ2-3 and V is TRBV6-2 or TRBV6-3; 12 bases are a match to TRBD2. The length of the CDR3 is 17 residues. V was pared by 2 bases and J by 0 bases, with 3 bases of the junction left unmatched. The germline V gene has CDR1 MNHEY and CDR2 SVGEGT. The CDR3 sequence: CASSYRLAGVSTDTQYF. CDR3 nucleotides: TGTGCCAGCAGTTACAGACTAGCGGGGGTGAGCACAGATACGCAGTATTTT.

The rearrangement joins TRBV24-1 to TRBJ2-1; a possible D gene is TRBD1 (5 bases). CDR1 and CDR2 (germline): KGHDR, SFDVKD. The CDR3 runs 15 residues. Trimming took off 3 bases at V and 4 bases at J, with 12 bases between the two ends. This chain's CDR3 is CATSDPRQLYNEQFF. CDR3 coding DNA: TGTGCCACCAGTGATCCCAGACAGCTATACAATGAGCAGTTCTTC.

The chain has TRBV7-2 and TRBJ1-5; maybe TRBD1 (5 bases). The germline V gene encodes CDR1 SGHTA and CDR2 FQGNSA. Trimming stripped 2 bases from V and 4 bases from J, with 9 bases between. CDR3 size: 14 residues. The CDR3 bases are TGTGCCAGCAGCTTACAGGGTCGGAATCAGCCCCAGCATTTT. Translation: CASSLQGRNQPQHF.

V usage is TRBV10-2 and J usage is TRBJ2-3, with 8 bases lining up with TRBD1. The length of the CDR3 is 16 residues. In germline, CDR1 is WSHSY, CDR2 SAAADI. V dropped 0 bases and J dropped 4; count of bases not matched to a gene: 6. CDR3: CASSESWAGGPDTQYF. Here the CDR3 DNA reads TGCGCCAGCAGTGAGTCGTGGGCAGGGGGCCCAGATACGCAGTATTTT.

For this clone: Other DNA sequences from this sample encode an identical CDR3 as well. The gene calls are TRBV27 and TRBJ1-1; D gene unclear. This CDR3 is built from 13 residues. The V and J ends lost 3 bases and 4 bases respectively, with 9 bases between them. Germline V gives CDR1 MNHEY, CDR2 SMNVEV (reference sequence). This chain's CDR3 is CASSLGGITEAFF. CDR3 nucleotide sequence: TGTGCCAGCAGTTTGGGAGGGATCACTGAAGCTTTCTTT.

J is TRBJ1-4 and V is TRBV27, with 10 bases identical to TRBD1. V gave up 1 base and J gave up 0 bases; unmatched junction bases: 2. Germline CDR1 MNHEY, CDR2 SMNVEV (reference sequence). This CDR3 has 17 residues. CDR3 nucleotide sequence: TGTGCCAGCAGTTTATTGGGGACAGGGGCAACTAATGAAAAACTGTTTTTT. Translated, it gives CASSLLGTGATNEKLFF.

The V gene is TRBV19, the J gene TRBJ1-4, with a tentative D call TRBD1 (6 bases). The V gene's germline CDR1 is LNHDA and CDR2 SQIVND (reference sequence). The CDR3 is 13 residues long. V lost 5 bases and J 7 bases, leaving 11 bases between the germline ends. This CDR3 reads CASSDTRGEKLFF. The CDR3 nucleotides are TGTGCCAGTAGTGACACCAGGGGTGAAAAACTGTTTTTT.

The J gene is TRBJ2-3, the V gene TRBV7-9; TRBD2 matches at 7 bases. V dropped 0 bases and J dropped 1; count of bases not matched to a gene: 7. CDR3 length: 17 amino acids. Germline values: CDR1 SEHNR, CDR2 FQNEAQ (reference sequence). DNA for the CDR3: TGTGCCAGCAGCTTAGCAGGGGCTAGCGGACGCACAGATACGCAGTATTTT. Its translation is CASSLAGASGRTDTQYF.

This clone was picked up a small number of times. The J gene is TRBJ2-1, the V gene TRBV16; tentative D call: TRBD1 (7 bases). In germline, CDR1 is KGHSY, CDR2 FQNENV. V was clipped by 8 bases and J by 2 bases, with 16 bases between them. The CDR3 has 15 amino acids. In DNA, the CDR3 is TGTGCCAGCGAGAGGAGGGACAGAGCCTACAATGAGCAGTTCTTC. This translates into CASERRDRAYNEQFF.